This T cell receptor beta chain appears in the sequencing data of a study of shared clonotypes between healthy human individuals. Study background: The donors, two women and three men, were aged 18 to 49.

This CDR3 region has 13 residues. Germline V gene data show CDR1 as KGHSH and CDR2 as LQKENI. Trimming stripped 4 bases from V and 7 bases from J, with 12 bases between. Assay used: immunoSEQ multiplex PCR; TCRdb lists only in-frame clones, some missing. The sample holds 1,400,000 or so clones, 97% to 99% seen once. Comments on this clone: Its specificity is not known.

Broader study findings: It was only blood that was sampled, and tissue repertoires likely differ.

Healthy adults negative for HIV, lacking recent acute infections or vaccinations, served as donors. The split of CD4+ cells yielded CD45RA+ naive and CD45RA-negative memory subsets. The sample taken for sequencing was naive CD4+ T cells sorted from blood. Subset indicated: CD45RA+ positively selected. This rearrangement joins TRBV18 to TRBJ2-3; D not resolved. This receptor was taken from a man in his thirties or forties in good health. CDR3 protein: CASSLKTDNTQYF. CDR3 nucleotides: TGTGCCAGCTCACTAAAGACGGATAATACGCAGTATTTT.